Listed below are T cell receptor beta chains from one sample, sequenced in a study of metastatic and nonmetastatic thyroid tumors. With MiXCR, TCRdb reprocessed the PCR reads. The table lists 9,000 to 9,500 clones, 25% to 35% of them singletons. The source material was tumor tissue. Every receptor here comes from a female donor with papillary thyroid cancer or a benign thyroid nodule (not recorded which). Some clones in this sample may be carry-over from other donors' samples. Both conserved end residues are part of each CDR3. A D gene is named only where the DNA matches it firmly. Size tells how often a clone was seen (once, few, many) or the class of an expanded clone, and some rows leave it out.

cdr3_nt	cdr3_aa	d_call	j_call	clone_size	v_call
TGTGCCAGCAGCCAATTCTTACTAGCGGGAAAAGAGACCCAGTACTTC	CASSQFLLAGKETQYF	TRBD2	TRBJ2-5	many	TRBV14
TGTGCCAGCTCACCAATGCAGGGGGCGAGTCAGCCCCAGCATTTT	CASSPMQGASQPQHF	TRBD1	TRBJ1-5	NA	TRBV18
TGTGCCAGCAGTGTGGGCTGGTACCAAGAGACCCAGTACTTC	CASSVGWYQETQYF	NA	TRBJ2-5	NA	TRBV2
TGCGCCAGCAGCTTGGATGGTGAAGCAGATACGCAGTATTTT	CASSLDGEADTQYF	NA	TRBJ2-3	NA	TRBV5-1
TGTGCCAGCAGCTTAGACTTTCGGTACGAGCAGTACTTC	CASSLDFRYEQYF	NA	TRBJ2-7	NA	TRBV7-9
TGTGCCAGCAGCTTGTATGCAGGGGGTAATTCACCCCTCCACTTT	CASSLYAGGNSPLHF	TRBD1	TRBJ1-6	NA	TRBV5-5
TGTGCCAGCAGCTTAAACGTGGACAGCCCCTACGAGCAGTACTTC	CASSLNVDSPYEQYF	NA	TRBJ2-7	large	TRBV11-2
TGTACCAGCAGCGGAGGACCAGATGGGCTATACGAGCAGTACTTC	CTSSGGPDGLYEQYF	NA	TRBJ2-7	NA	TRBV9
TGTGCCAGCAGCCGTGACAGAGGCTCCTACGAGCAGTACTTC	CASSRDRGSYEQYF	NA	TRBJ2-7	once	TRBV11-2
TGTGCCAGCAGTGCGCAACTAGCGCCAAGCTCCTACGATGAGCAGTTCTTC	CASSAQLAPSSYDEQFF	TRBD2	TRBJ2-1	few	TRBV6-1
TGCAGTGCTACCACCCCGAGACAGAGCAGCACAGATACGCAGTATTTT	CSATTPRQSSTDTQYF	NA	TRBJ2-3	many	TRBV20-1
TGTGCCAGCAGTTACCTAGCGGTAGACTACGAGCAGTACTTC	CASSYLAVDYEQYF	TRBD2	TRBJ2-7	NA	TRBV6-2/TRBV6-3
TGTGCCAGCAGTTTAGATTGGCAGGACAGCTTCGAAAAACTGTTTTTT	CASSLDWQDSFEKLFF	NA	TRBJ1-4	medium-sized	TRBV27
TGTGCCAGCAGTGAACGAGGGGGCGGGGAGTACGAGCAGTACTTC	CASSERGGGEYEQYF	NA	TRBJ2-7	NA	TRBV6-1
TGTGCCAGCAGCTTAGACCCGGGCAGTTCCTACGAGCAGTACTTC	CASSLDPGSSYEQYF	NA	TRBJ2-7	NA	TRBV11-2
TGCAGCGCGGTCAGGGGAAACTCCTACGAGCAGTACTTC	CSAVRGNSYEQYF	NA	TRBJ2-7	few	TRBV29-1
TGCGCCAGCAGCTTGTGGGCCAAGCCAGTGGAGCAGTTCTTC	CASSLWAKPVEQFF	NA	TRBJ2-1	medium-sized	TRBV5-1
TGTGCCTGGAGTATGGGGTTCATCCGGGGGCCGAACACTGAAGCTTTCTTT	CAWSMGFIRGPNTEAFF	NA	TRBJ1-1	many	TRBV30